The 21 T cell receptor beta chains reported below all come from one sample, sequenced in a study of identical twins (dated by TCRdb to the mid-2010s). Library method: 5' RACE. This sample was sequenced with an Illumina HiSeq 2000. The raw public reads went through TCRdb reprocessing: fastp at Q25, MiXCR clone calling, in-frame beta chains kept. CDR3 protein duplicates are merged, each entry listing the most common genes and DNA. This sample is represented by 350,000 or so distinct CDR3 sequences; approximately 9.1% of them were singletons. Of the sample, over 7% is held by the ten largest clones. The sequenced sample was naive T cells sorted from blood. The cell subset or site label of this sample denotes: cells isolated with a human naive T-cell isolation kit. The source is a woman in her forties or fifties in good health.

This clonotype was seen more than once but under ten times. The CDR3 protein is CASSLGGRQDQPQHF. The CDR3 DNA reads TGCGCCAGCAGCTTGGGGGGACGGCAAGATCAGCCCCAGCATTTT. The chain is built from TRBV5-1 and TRBJ1-5; possible D gene TRBD1, 5 bases. The CDR3 covers 15 residues. V was clipped by 0 bases and J by 5 bases, with 12 bases between them. Per the germline V gene, CDR1 is SGHRS and CDR2 is YFSETQ.

As regards this clonotype: A read error may produce the germline difference seen at one junction end. The chain recombines TRBV7-7 with TRBJ2-1, with 7 bases that match TRBD1. The length of the CDR3 is 13 residues. Per germline, CDR1 SSHAT and CDR2 FNYEAQ (reference sequence). The CDR3 loop is CASSTSRDSQQFF. Written as DNA, the CDR3 is TGTGCTAGCAGCACATCAAGGGACAGCCAGCAGTTCTTC.

The table lists this clonotype with many counts. V and J are TRBV27 and TRBJ2-5; D is perhaps TRBD1 or TRBD2 (5 bases each). Germline V gene sequence: CDR1 MNHEY, CDR2 SMNVEV (reference sequence). V was cut by 4 bases and J by 5 bases, with 17 bases left in between. The CDR3 covers 15 residues. The CDR3 nucleotides read TGTGCCAGCAGTTCCGCGAGGCAGGGAGACGAGACCCAGTACTTC. Translated: CASSSARQGDETQYF.

This clonotype was recorded at least ten times. Here the CDR3 DNA reads TGTGCCAGCAGTTTAGACGGGCGGTTCTCCTACGAGCAGTACTTC. Its translation is CASSLDGRFSYEQYF. The chain combines TRBV12-3 or TRBV12-4 with TRBJ2-7; D gene unclear. CDR3 size: 15 residues. V lost 1 base to trimming and J lost 0 bases, with 10 bases between them.

This clonotype was counted a single time. The chain joins TRBV4-1 to TRBJ1-1, with D perhaps matching TRBD1 (5 bases). The ends were cut back, 3 bases at V and 4 bases at J, with 12 bases in the middle. This CDR3 is built from 14 residues. Germline CDR1 and CDR2: MGHRA and YSYEKL. The CDR3 spells CASSQVTGGTEAFF. CDR3 sequence (DNA): TGCGCCAGCAGCCAGGTGACCGGGGGCACTGAAGCTTTCTTT.

A few counts support this clonotype. The chain joins TRBV27 to TRBJ2-1; TRBD2 matches 8 bases. The CDR3 has 14 amino acids. V trimming: 3 bases; J trimming: 10 bases; junction bases outside the gene matches: 8. CDR1 is MNHEY and CDR2 is SMNVEV in the germline V gene (reference sequence). This CDR3 is CASSFGTSIGEQFF. CDR3 bases: TGTGCCAGCAGTTTCGGGACTAGTATTGGAGAGCAGTTCTTC.

This clonotype was detected many times. This rearrangement joins TRBV24-1 to TRBJ2-3, with 11 bases aligning to TRBD2. The CDR3 runs 15 residues. The germline CDR1 and CDR2 sequences are KGHDR and SFDVKD. Germline trimming cut 6 bases from V and 3 bases from J; bases unmatched to any gene: 4. CDR3 protein: CATSKTSGSTDTQYF. CDR3 nucleotides: TGTGCCACCAGTAAAACTAGCGGGAGTACAGATACGCAGTATTTT.

This clonotype was detected ten times or more. The chain carries TRBV12-3 or TRBV12-4 and TRBJ2-2; 7 nucleotides match TRBD1. V shed 5 bases and J 3 bases; nucleotides not matched to a gene: 6. The CDR3 totals 15 residues. The CDR3 DNA sequence: TGTGCCAGCAGTCCACAGACAGGGCACACCGGGGAGCTGTTTTTT. Translating it yields CASSPQTGHTGELFF.

This clonotype was seen at least ten times. The chain links TRBV5-1 to TRBJ2-7; 10 nucleotides match TRBD2. The trim removed 4 bases at V and 1 base at J, leaving 2 bases unmatched. This CDR3 region has 14 residues. CDR1 is SGHRS, CDR2 YFSETQ, per germline. CDR3 sequence reads: CASSLLAGSYEQYV. DNA of the CDR3: TGCGCCAGCAGCCTACTAGCGGGGTCCTACGAGCAGTACGTC.

The chain is built from TRBV23-1 and TRBJ2-1; D is ambiguous. TRBV23-1 counts as an open reading frame of uncertain function. CDR3 length: 12 residues. Trimming shortened V by 3 bases and J by 6 bases, and 6 bases separated the two germline ends. CDR3 in DNA: TGCGCCAGCAGTCAGCCCGTCAATGAGCAGTTCTTC. It yields the protein CASSQPVNEQFF.

Many counts were recorded for this clonotype. V gene TRBV25-1 combines with J gene TRBJ2-1; no clear D. Trimming shortened V by 7 bases and J by 0 bases, and 10 bases separated the two germline ends. From germline, CDR1 is MGHDK and CDR2 SYGVNS. The CDR3 consists of 14 residues. The CDR3 loop is CASTPDHSYNEQFF. CDR3 DNA sequence: TGTGCCAGCACGCCGGACCACTCCTACAATGAGCAGTTCTTC.

Many counts were recorded for this clonotype. CDR3 coding DNA: TGTGCCACTAAGGGAACGGGAGCCACAAACGGGGAGCTGTTTTTT. Translating it yields CATKGTGATNGELFF. V is TRBV24-1 and J is TRBJ2-2; weak D call: TRBD2 (6 bases). V lost 10 bases, J lost 7 bases, and 21 bases lay in between. The CDR3 runs to 15 residues. Germline values: CDR1 KGHDR, CDR2 SFDVKD.

About this clonotype itself: A much larger clone lies a single base off, so this may be a read error. The chain couples TRBV7-9 to TRBJ2-1; no clear D gene. The CDR3 loop spans 15 amino acids. Germline V gene lookup returns CDR1 SEHNR and CDR2 FQNEAQ (reference sequence). The CDR3 nucleotides read TGTGCCTGCAGCCCGCCTGTTACAGCTTACAATGAGCAGTTCTTC. Its translation is CACSPPVTAYNEQFF.

This clonotype was seen repeatedly, ten times or more. The chain employs TRBV12-3 or TRBV12-4 and TRBJ2-2; maybe TRBD2 (5 bases). The length of the CDR3 is 13 residues. Trimming took 7 bases from V and 1 from J, leaving 7 bases between them. The CDR3, as DNA: TGTGCCAGCACCCGGGGGAACACCGGGGAGCTGTTTTTT. Translated, it gives CASTRGNTGELFF.

This clonotype turned up a few times. The genes are TRBV13 and TRBJ2-1, with D perhaps matching TRBD1 (5 bases). The germline V gene encodes CDR1 PRHDT and CDR2 FYEKMQ (reference sequence). The ends were cut back, 2 bases at V and 9 bases at J, with 14 bases in the middle. The CDR3 extends over 14 amino acids. This chain's CDR3 is CASSLRAPRGEQFF. In DNA, the CDR3 is TGTGCCAGCAGCTTACGCGCCCCTAGGGGTGAGCAGTTCTTC.

The chain employs TRBV19 and TRBJ2-5; 10 bases map to TRBD2. The length of the CDR3 is 15 residues. The germline CDR1 and CDR2 sequences are LNHDA and SQIVND (reference sequence). V shed 3 bases, J shed 1 base, and the junction held 2 bases outside the gene matches. The CDR3: CASSMGLALQETQYF. CDR3 bases: TGTGCCAGTAGTATGGGACTAGCGCTCCAAGAGACCCAGTACTTC.

J is TRBJ2-2 and V is TRBV3-1; D not certain. Trimming stripped 1 base from V and 6 bases from J, with 9 bases between. Germline CDR1 LGHDT, CDR2 YNNKEL (reference sequence). This CDR3 has 14 residues. The CDR3 nucleotides are TGTGCCAGCAGCCAAGTTTCGCCCCCCGGGGAGCTGTTTTTT. Protein sequence: CASSQVSPPGELFF.

This chain joins TRBV29-1 and TRBJ2-7; 12 nucleotides agree with TRBD1. CDR1 and CDR2 from the germline V gene are SQVTM and ANQGSEA. There are 14 residues in the CDR3. Trimming took 7 bases from V and 1 from J; bases not matched to a gene: 5. The CDR3 region is CSARDRGQSYEQYF. CDR3 in DNA: TGCAGCGCCCGGGACAGGGGGCAATCCTACGAGCAGTACTTC.

The rearrangement links TRBV7-9 to TRBJ2-1; 16 nucleotides match TRBD2. CDR1 and CDR2 (germline): SEHNR, FQNEAQ (reference sequence). The junction had 11 bases not matched to a gene; V was cut back by 5 bases and J by 4 bases. The CDR3 covers 19 residues. The DNA of the CDR3 is TGTGCCAGCAGCCCCGGGACTAGCGGGAGGGCCTTATTTTACAATGAGCAGTTCTTC. Protein product: CASSPGTSGRALFYNEQFF.

This clonotype was seen repeatedly, ten times or more. This chain's CDR3 is CASSLSRGGNEQYF. The CDR3 DNA is TGTGCCAGCAGTTTGAGTCGAGGGGGCAACGAGCAGTACTTC. This chain joins TRBV12-3 or TRBV12-4 and TRBJ2-7, with TRBD1 matching 7 bases. Trimming took 3 bases from V and 5 from J; bases not matched to a gene: 7. CDR3 length equals 14 residues.

This clonotype was picked up many times. V usage is TRBV27 and J usage is TRBJ2-3, with D unresolved. This CDR3 contains 12 residues. Trimming stripped 6 bases from V and 0 bases from J, with 4 bases between. Germline CDR1 reads MNHEY; CDR2 reads SMNVEV (reference sequence). The CDR3 spells CASRRSTDTQYF. The DNA of the CDR3 is TGTGCCAGCAGGAGAAGCACAGATACGCAGTATTTT.